The 17 T cell receptor beta chains below were found in one sample sequenced in a study of human T cells and chemical hapten exposure. Each CDR3 protein gets one entry after TCRdb re-called the RACE reads with MiXCR. In the table there are tens of thousands of distinct CDR3 sequences, 13% to 15% of which are singletons. Time point meaning: pre-sensitization, week 0. Treatment defined: therapeutic diphenylcyclopropenone sensitization with weekly scalp DPC. The sequences come from whole blood, collected in connection with sensitization to the hapten diphenylcyclopropenone (DPC). The receptors stem from a woman in her forties or fifties with alopecia areata. Some clones in this sample may be carry-over from other donors' samples.

This clonotype was recorded at least ten times. The genes are TRBV7-9 and TRBJ2-3, with 12 bases that match TRBD2. Trimming at V came to 4 bases and at J to 4 bases, leaving 6 bases not matched to a gene. The CDR3 runs 16 residues. Germline assignment: CDR1 SEHNR and CDR2 FQNEAQ (reference sequence). DNA for the CDR3: TGTGCCAGCAGCTCCCTAGCGGGAGGGCCGTCAGATACGCAGTATTTT. Protein product: CASSSLAGGPSDTQYF.

On this clonotype itself: A much larger clonotype is one base distant, so this may be a read error. V gene TRBV4-1 combines with J gene TRBJ2-1, with D perhaps assigned TRBD1 or TRBD2 (5 bases each). Trimming took off 4 bases at V and 0 bases at J, with 10 bases between the two ends. This CDR3 contains 15 residues. Germline V lookup: CDR1 MGHRA, CDR2 YSYEKL. The CDR3 DNA reads TGCGCCAGCAGCCTCCGGGACGGCTCCTACAATGAGCAGTTCTTC. Protein sequence: CASSLRDGSYNEQFF.

The chain uses TRBV7-2 and TRBJ2-1; perhaps TRBD2 as D (6 bases). Trimming pared 4 bases from V and 8 bases from J, leaving 24 bases between. CDR3 length: 17 residues. CDR1 is SGHTA, CDR2 FQGNSA, per germline. CDR3 protein: CASSSRSPGGVGDEQFF. CDR3 in DNA: TGTGCCAGCAGCTCCAGATCCCCCGGAGGGGTTGGCGATGAGCAGTTCTTC.

This clonotype has just a few counts. The V gene is TRBV7-2, the J gene TRBJ2-3, with 11 bases aligning to TRBD2. CDR1 is SGHTA and CDR2 is FQGNSA in the germline V gene. V lost 1 base to trimming and J lost 6 bases; unmatched junction nucleotides: 6. The CDR3 spans 16 residues. CDR3 protein: CASSLVLAGEGDTQYF. CDR3 DNA sequence: TGTGCCAGCAGCTTAGTACTAGCGGGAGAAGGGGATACGCAGTATTTT. Complete variable domain (other parts from reference TRBV7-2 and TRBJ2-3): GAGVSQSPSNKVTEKGKDVELRCDPISGHTALYWYRQSLGQGLEFLIYFQGNSAPDKSGLPSDRFSAERTGGSVSTLTIQRTQQEDSAVYLCASSLVLAGEGDTQYFGPGTRLTVL.

This clonotype is medium-sized in the sample. The chain couples TRBV20-1 to TRBJ1-2, with unresolved D. V shed 3 bases and J shed 8 bases, with 25 bases lying between them. The CDR3 is made up of 16 amino acids. Germline V gene lookup returns CDR1 DFQATT and CDR2 SNEGSKA (reference sequence). The CDR3 loop reads CSASPQGINSMGGYTF. CDR3 nucleotides: TGCAGTGCTAGCCCTCAAGGAATCAACTCTATGGGAGGCTACACCTTC.

This clonotype showed up just a few times. This chain joins TRBV3-2 and TRBJ1-3. TRBV3-2 is given as a pseudogene. This CDR3 is 16 amino acids long. The CDR3: CASSHLYTDSGNTIYF. In DNA, the CDR3 is TGTGCCAGCAGCCATTTGTATACCGACTCTGGAAACACCATATATTTT.

V usage is TRBV3-1 and J usage is TRBJ1-1; D ambiguous. Germline V gene data show CDR1 as LGHDT and CDR2 as YNNKEL (reference sequence). Trimming cost V 4 bases and J 0 bases, with 9 bases left between them. This CDR3 region has 14 residues. The CDR3 loop is CASSPTEMNTEAFF. CDR3 nucleotides: TGTGCCAGCAGCCCAACGGAAATGAACACTGAAGCTTTCTTT.

Ten or more counts support this clonotype. The chain couples TRBV19 to TRBJ2-7, with 13 bases matching TRBD2. V lost 6 bases to trimming and J lost 6 bases; unmatched junction nucleotides: 5. CDR1 is LNHDA and CDR2 is SQIVND in the germline V gene (reference sequence). The CDR3 is 14 amino acids. CDR3 in amino acids: CASRRTSGSPEQYF. The CDR3 DNA reads TGTGCCAGTAGACGGACTAGCGGGAGCCCCGAGCAGTACTTC. The variable domain in full, completed from reference TRBV19 and TRBJ2-7, reads DGGITQSPKYLFRKEGQNVTLSCEQNLNHDAMYWYRQDPGQGLRLIYYSQIVNDFQKGDIAEGYSVSREKKESFPLTVTSAQKNPTAFYLCASRRTSGSPEQYFGPGTRLTVT.

V usage is TRBV7-8 and J usage is TRBJ2-7, with TRBD1 matching over 7 bases. The junction had 7 bases not matched to a gene; V was cut back by 5 bases and J by 0 bases. The CDR3 spans 15 residues. Germline CDR1 and CDR2: SGHVS and FQNEAQ. For the CDR3, the DNA is TGTGCCAGCAGCCCCCGGACAGGCACCTCCTACGAGCAGTACTTC. It encodes CASSPRTGTSYEQYF.

This clonotype was seen more than once but under ten times. V and J are TRBV29-1 and TRBJ2-7; perhaps TRBD1 as D (6 bases). Germline V gene lookup returns CDR1 SQVTM and CDR2 ANQGSEA. The CDR3 covers 14 residues. V was pared by 6 bases and J by 2 bases, with 17 bases between. The CDR3 region is CSVERQANTYEQYF. The CDR3 region has the DNA TGCAGCGTCGAAAGACAGGCTAACACCTACGAGCAGTACTTC.

The V gene is TRBV7-7, the J gene TRBJ2-1, with D perhaps matching TRBD1 (5 bases). V was clipped by 5 bases and J by 0 bases, with 11 bases between them. CDR1 and CDR2 (germline): SSHAT, FNYEAQ (reference sequence). CDR3 length: 15 residues. The CDR3 loop is CASSKSTGSYNEQFF. The CDR3 nucleotides read TGTGCCAGCAGCAAAAGCACAGGCTCCTACAATGAGCAGTTCTTC.

The V call is TRBV28, the J call TRBJ1-2; D gene unclear. The CDR3 has 16 amino acids. V lost 5 bases and J lost 4, with 20 bases in between. CDR1 MDHEN and CDR2 SYDVKM come from the germline V gene. The CDR3 spells CASSPPPGVESYGYTF. In DNA form, the CDR3 reads TGTGCCAGCAGTCCTCCCCCGGGAGTTGAGAGCTATGGCTACACCTTC.

This clonotype has a count of ten or more. The chain couples TRBV5-5 to TRBJ2-5; no reliable D call. Germline lookup yields CDR1 SGHKS and CDR2 YYEKEE (reference sequence). V was cut by 1 base and J by 4 bases, with 5 bases left in between. The CDR3 spans 12 residues. CDR3 sequence reads: CASSLLGETQYF. CDR3 bases: TGTGCCAGCAGCTTGCTCGGAGAGACCCAGTACTTC.

This clonotype was seen a few times. The V and J genes are TRBV4-2 and TRBJ2-7, with 12 bases that match TRBD2. Germline loops: CDR1 LGHNA, CDR2 YNFKEQ. The CDR3 consists of 15 residues. J lost 4 bases, V lost 5 bases, and 6 bases had no gene match. CDR3 sequence reads: CASSIRTSGMYEQYF. The CDR3 nucleotides read TGTGCCAGCAGCATAAGGACTAGCGGGATGTACGAGCAGTACTTC.

The gene calls are TRBV19 and TRBJ2-1; TRBD2 might be the D (6 bases). This CDR3 spans 15 amino acids. From germline, CDR1 is LNHDA and CDR2 SQIVND (reference sequence). Trimming took off 3 bases at V and 1 base at J, with 10 bases between the two ends. DNA of the CDR3: TGTGCCAGTAGTATGACTAGGGGTTCCTACAATGAGCAGTTCTTC. This translates into CASSMTRGSYNEQFF.

This clonotype appeared a few times. The V gene is TRBV7-2, the J gene TRBJ1-1; D is unclear. With 5 bases removed from V and 1 base from J, the gap between germline ends came to 8 bases. This CDR3 spans 13 amino acids. Germline CDR1 is SGHTA and CDR2 is FQGNSA. CDR3 sequence reads: CASSLTRNTEAFF. CDR3 sequence (DNA): TGTGCCAGCAGCCTGACAAGGAACACTGAAGCTTTCTTT.

This clonotype was seen a handful of times. The chain employs TRBV20-1 and TRBJ2-4; D is perhaps TRBD1 or TRBD2 (5 bases each). CDR1 is DFQATT and CDR2 is SNEGSKA in the germline V gene (reference sequence). The V and J ends lost 0 bases and 1 base respectively, with 13 bases between them. This CDR3 contains 16 residues. The CDR3 loop is CSARDGPWGAKNIQYF. Here the CDR3 DNA reads TGCAGTGCTAGAGATGGCCCTTGGGGGGCCAAAAACATTCAGTACTTC.